The next 18 T cell receptor beta chains were all read from a single sample in a study of OX40 agonist ivuxolimab in advanced cancers. Library method: the immunoSEQ multiplex PCR assay. The table was pulled from immuneACCESS by TCRdb, which kept in-frame rearrangements only. Such tables lose some clones; where checked, under half of the loss comes from unresolved V genes, and the rest has no known cause. The sample contains 55,000 to 65,000 clones, less than 85% of them found a single time. The leading ten clones occupy 4% of the sample. Material: CD4+ or CD8+ T cells sorted from blood, obtained in a trial of the OX40 agonist ivuxolimab. The receptors shown here come from an adult with an advanced solid tumor such as melanoma, head and neck, liver or kidney cancer.

This chain uses TRBV6-1 with TRBJ2-1, with a tentative D call TRBD1 (5 bases). The germline V gene has CDR1 MNHNS and CDR2 SASEGT. CDR3 length: 15 amino acids. V was pared by 2 bases and J by 4 bases, with 12 bases between. CDR3 residues: CASSEPGRVYNEQFF. DNA of the CDR3: TGTGCCAGCAGTGAACCGGGCAGGGTTTACAATGAGCAGTTCTTC.

This sequence joins TRBV5-6 and TRBJ2-1; 7 bases align to TRBD1. The length of the CDR3 is 14 residues. Germline CDR1 and CDR2: SGHDT and YYEEEE. V gave up 3 bases and J gave up 4 bases; unmatched junction bases: 4. CDR3 coding DNA: TGTGCCAGCAGCTCCCCGGACAGGTACAATGAGCAGTTCTTC. Encoded protein: CASSSPDRYNEQFF.

This clone was found a few times. J is TRBJ2-2 and V is TRBV7-8; 12 bases agree with TRBD1. With 5 bases clipped from V and 7 bases from J, the junction kept 5 bases outside the gene matches. The CDR3 has 15 amino acids. CDR1 and CDR2 from the germline V gene are SGHVS and FQNEAQ. The CDR3 loop is CASSRDRGRFGELFF. Written as DNA, the CDR3 is TGTGCCAGCAGCCGGGACAGGGGGCGATTCGGGGAGCTGTTTTTT.

A remark on this clone: Other DNA sequences in the sample encode the same CDR3. The rearrangement joins TRBV9 to TRBJ2-5, with D hard to call. CDR1 and CDR2 from the germline V gene are SGDLS and YYNGEE. Trimming took 2 bases from V and 0 from J, leaving 8 bases between them. The CDR3 runs 14 residues. The CDR3 bases are TGTGCCAGCAGCGTCGATCAGTACCAAGAGACCCAGTACTTC. Translation gives CASSVDQYQETQYF.

This clone was seen more than once but under ten times. The J gene is TRBJ1-5, the V gene TRBV9, with TRBD1 matching 8 bases. In germline, CDR1 is SGDLS, CDR2 YYNGEE. J gave up 2 bases and V 3 bases, and 1 base lay outside the gene matches. This CDR3 has 14 amino acids. CDR3 residues: CASSGQGRNQPQHF. CDR3 coding DNA: TGTGCCAGCAGCGGACAGGGGCGCAATCAGCCCCAGCATTTT.

This CDR3 is CASSPTGGYNEQFF. As DNA, the CDR3 is TGTGCCAGCAGCCCGACAGGGGGCTACAATGAGCAGTTCTTC. V is TRBV5-4 and J is TRBJ2-1; 9 bases fit TRBD1. The CDR3 has 14 residues. Trimming took 4 bases from V and 3 from J; bases not matched to a gene: 2. The V gene's germline CDR1 is SGHNT and CDR2 YYREEE (reference sequence).

The chain recombines TRBV7-6 with TRBJ2-2; possibly TRBD2 for D (5 bases). The V gene lost 7 bases and the J gene lost 6 bases, with 12 bases spanning the gap. This CDR3 has 13 amino acids. CDR1 and CDR2 from the germline V gene are SGHVS and FNYEAQ. The CDR3, as DNA: TGTGCCAGCAACCCTCGCGGGTCCGGGGAGCTGTTTTTT. The encoded protein is CASNPRGSGELFF.

J is TRBJ1-6 and V is TRBV7-9; D is unclear. V lost 8 bases and J 1 base, leaving 6 bases between the germline ends. Germline values: CDR1 SEHNR, CDR2 FQNEAQ (reference sequence). This CDR3 region has 13 residues. The CDR3 spells CASSGSYNSPLHF. CDR3 bases: TGTGCCAGCTCGGGGTCCTATAATTCACCCCTCCACTTT.

The chain links TRBV7-6 to TRBJ2-5; 11 bases line up with TRBD1. The CDR3 contains 16 residues. Trimming cost V 5 bases and J 4 bases; bases outside gene matches: 9. The V gene's germline CDR1 is SGHVS and CDR2 FNYEAQ. The CDR3 nucleotides are TGTGCCAGCAGCACAATCGCGGACAGGGGGCGAGAGACCCAGTACTTC. Residues: CASSTIADRGRETQYF.

The CDR3: CASSQRTGIPYSNQPQHF. The CDR3 DNA reads TGTGCCAGCAGCCAACGAACAGGCATACCCTATAGCAATCAGCCCCAGCATTTT. The V gene is TRBV5-6, the J gene TRBJ1-5, with a weak D call TRBD1 (5 bases). The germline V gene encodes CDR1 SGHDT and CDR2 YYEEEE. The CDR3 has 18 residues. V lost 4 bases to trimming and J lost 0 bases, with 20 bases between them.

The gene calls are TRBV2 and TRBJ2-3, with a possible D match to TRBD2 (7 bases). Trimming took 4 bases from V and 3 from J, leaving 20 bases between them. Germline V gene lookup returns CDR1 SNHLY and CDR2 FYNNEI. CDR3 size: 17 residues. The DNA for the CDR3 is TGTGCCAGCAGTGGGGGGGGCGCAATGGCGGAAACAGATACGCAGTATTTT. Residues: CASSGGGAMAETDTQYF.

V and J are TRBV6-5 and TRBJ2-7; D is possibly TRBD1 (5 bases). The CDR3 is made up of 13 amino acids. Germline V gene lookup returns CDR1 MNHEY and CDR2 SVGAGI. Deletions cut 5 bases from V and 0 bases from J, with 8 bases between. CDR3 DNA sequence: TGTGCCAGCAGTAGGACATCCTCCTACGAGCAGTACTTC. Protein product: CASSRTSSYEQYF.

The chain is built from TRBV6-1 and TRBJ1-1; no clear D gene. The V end was cut by 0 bases, the J end by 1 base, with 9 bases between. CDR3 length equals 15 residues. Germline CDR1 MNHNS, CDR2 SASEGT. DNA of the CDR3: TGTGCCAGCAGTGAAGCCCCGTATGCGAACACTGAAGCTTTCTTT. It specifies CASSEAPYANTEAFF.

V and J are TRBV29-1 and TRBJ2-3; 13 bases line up with TRBD2. V lost 6 bases, J lost 3 bases, and 3 bases stayed unmatched. CDR3 size: 14 residues. Per the germline V gene, CDR1 is SQVTM and CDR2 is ANQGSEA. For the CDR3, the DNA is TGCAGCGTGAAACTAGCGGGGGGGACAGATACGCAGTATTTT. It yields the protein CSVKLAGGTDTQYF.

V gene TRBV10-3 combines with J gene TRBJ2-5; D unclear. The V gene's germline CDR1 is ENHRY and CDR2 SYGVKD. Trimming pared 2 bases from V and 1 base from J, leaving 5 bases between. The CDR3 has 13 amino acids. The CDR3 is CAISEGSQETQYF. CDR3 DNA sequence: TGTGCCATCAGTGAGGGCAGCCAAGAGACCCAGTACTTC.

The rearrangement links TRBV5-1 to TRBJ2-1; the D gene is possibly TRBD1 (5 bases). The V gene lost 5 bases and the J gene lost 5 bases, with 8 bases spanning the gap. The CDR3 sequence is 12 residues long. CDR1 is SGHRS and CDR2 is YFSETQ in the germline V gene. The CDR3 sequence is CASRDRDNEQFF. The CDR3 DNA reads TGCGCCAGCAGAGACAGAGACAATGAGCAGTTCTTC.

The chain employs TRBV28 and TRBJ2-7; D gene ambiguous. The germline V gene has CDR1 MDHEN and CDR2 SYDVKM. V was cut by 1 base and J by 3 bases, with 10 bases left in between. The CDR3 contains 14 residues. Written as DNA, the CDR3 is TGTGCCAGCAGTTTATCGCAGGACCACTACGAGCAGTACTTC. This gives the protein CASSLSQDHYEQYF.

The chain couples TRBV5-5 to TRBJ1-5; possibly TRBD1 for D (6 bases). Germline V CDR1 and CDR2: SGHKS, YYEKEE (reference sequence). V gave up 0 bases and J gave up 5 bases, with 12 bases separating them. The length of the CDR3 is 15 residues. The DNA of the CDR3 is TGTGCCAGCAGCTTGGTCAGGGGTGGCGATCAGCCCCAGCATTTT. Translating it yields CASSLVRGGDQPQHF.